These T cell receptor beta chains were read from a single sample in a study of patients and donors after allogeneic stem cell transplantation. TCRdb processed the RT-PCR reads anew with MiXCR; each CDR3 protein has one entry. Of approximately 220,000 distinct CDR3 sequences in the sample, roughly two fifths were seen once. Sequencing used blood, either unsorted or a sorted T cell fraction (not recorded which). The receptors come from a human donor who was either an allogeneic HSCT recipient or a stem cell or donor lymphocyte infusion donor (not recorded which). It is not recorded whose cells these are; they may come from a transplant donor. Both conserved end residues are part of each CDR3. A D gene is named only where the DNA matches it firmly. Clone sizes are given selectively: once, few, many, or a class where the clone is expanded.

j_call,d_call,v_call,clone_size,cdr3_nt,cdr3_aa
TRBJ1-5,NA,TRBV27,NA,TGTGCCAGCAGTTCCCAGGATCGGGGAGGTCCCCAGCATTTT,CASSSQDRGGPQHF
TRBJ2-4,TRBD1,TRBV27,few,TGTGCCAGCAGACCCACAGGGGGAGCAAACATTCAGTACTTC,CASRPTGGANIQYF
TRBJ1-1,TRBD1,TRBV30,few,TGTGCCTTAAGGACAGGGAGGACTGAAGCTTTCTTT,CALRTGRTEAFF
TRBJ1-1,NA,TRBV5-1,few,TGCGCCAGCAGCCAATCAACAGGGAACACTGAAGCTTTCTTT,CASSQSTGNTEAFF
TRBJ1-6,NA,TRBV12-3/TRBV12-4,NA,TGTGCCAGCAGCCAGGACGGCTTAAATTCACCCCTCCACTTT,CASSQDGLNSPLHF
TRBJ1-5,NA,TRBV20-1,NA,TGCAGTGCCAACCGGGCCAACGGCCAGCCCCAGCATTTT,CSANRANGQPQHF
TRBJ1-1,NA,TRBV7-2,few,TGTGCCAGCAGCTTAGCGGGGACGGGACCGACTGAAGCTTTCTTT,CASSLAGTGPTEAFF
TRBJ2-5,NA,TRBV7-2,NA,TGTGCCAGCAGCGTCAATCCTCCGACTAGGGGAGAGACCCAGTACTTC,CASSVNPPTRGETQYF
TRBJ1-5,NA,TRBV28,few,TGTGCCAGCTTTCCGAAATCAGGCGGATATAGCAATCAGCCCCAGCATTTT,CASFPKSGGYSNQPQHF
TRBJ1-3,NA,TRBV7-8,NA,TGTGCCAGCAGCTTATGGGGAGTCTCTGGAAACACCATATATTTT,CASSLWGVSGNTIYF
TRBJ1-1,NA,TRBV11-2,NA,TGTGCCAGCAGCTTAAGTACAGGAATGGAAGCTTTCTTT,CASSLSTGMEAFF
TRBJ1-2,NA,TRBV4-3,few,TGCGCCAGCAGCCAAGTACCCGTGGGAAACTATGGCTACACCTTC,CASSQVPVGNYGYTF
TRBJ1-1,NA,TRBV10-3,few,TGTGCCATCAGTGAGTCGAAGTCCGGTGAAGCTTTCTTT,CAISESKSGEAFF
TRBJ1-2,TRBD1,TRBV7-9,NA,TGTGCCAGCAGCTTCTCGGACAGGGGACACCTCTACTATGGCTACACCTTC,CASSFSDRGHLYYGYTF
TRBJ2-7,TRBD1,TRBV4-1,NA,TGCGCCAGCAGCCAGGGAGGGACAGGGAATATCTACGAGCAGTACTTC,CASSQGGTGNIYEQYF